Listed below are T cell receptor beta chains from one sample, sequenced in a study of shared clonotypes between healthy human individuals. Sequencing used immunoSEQ multiplex PCR; TCRdb keeps in-frame clones, though not all of them. Of around 2.5 million clones in the sample, 93% were seen once. Sequences were obtained from naive CD4+ T cells from PBMCs. The receptors stem from a man aged 18 to 29 in good health. Some clones in this sample may be carry-over from other donors' samples. The CDR3 runs from the conserved cysteine through the conserved F or W.

V	J	CDR3
TRBV12-5	TRBJ2-7	CASVPASRGERCSYEQYF
TRBV5-8	TRBJ1-2	CASSRVGGRYGYTF
TRBV28	TRBJ1-2	CASAWTGNYGYTF
TRBV5-1	TRBJ1-1	CASSLYPRTGGAFF
TRBV6-5	TRBJ2-1	CASRPGSGNEQFF
TRBV28	TRBJ1-4	CASTLGTANEKLFF
TRBV5-1	TRBJ2-1	CASSLGSGPSYNEQFF
TRBV5-4	TRBJ2-5	CASSLRLAGETQYF
TRBV6-1	TRBJ1-5	CASSDAGRGPGNQPQHF
TRBV7-7	TRBJ2-5	CASSLARGTQYF
TRBV2	TRBJ2-2	CASRRGLAGGSGELFF
TRBV5-4	TRBJ1-2	CASSFPGQAQGGYTF
TRBV27	TRBJ2-7	CASSLRRAYEQYF
TRBV29-1	TRBJ2-1	CSVDRTILNEQFF
TRBV9	TRBJ1-4	CASSVGSQVPEKLFF
TRBV18	TRBJ2-7	CASSLRTGGYEQYF